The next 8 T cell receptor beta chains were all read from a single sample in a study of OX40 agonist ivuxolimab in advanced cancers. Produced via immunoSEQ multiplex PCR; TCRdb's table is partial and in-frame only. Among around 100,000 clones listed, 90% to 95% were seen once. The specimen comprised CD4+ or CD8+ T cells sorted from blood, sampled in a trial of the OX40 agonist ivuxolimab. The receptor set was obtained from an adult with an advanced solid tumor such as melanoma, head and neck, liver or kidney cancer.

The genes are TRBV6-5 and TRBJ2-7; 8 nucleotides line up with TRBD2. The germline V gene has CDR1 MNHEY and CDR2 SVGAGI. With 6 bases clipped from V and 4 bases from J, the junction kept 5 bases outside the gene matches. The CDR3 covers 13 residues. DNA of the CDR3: TGTGCCAGCAGATCGAGCGGGAGTTACGAGCAGTACTTC. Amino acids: CASRSSGSYEQYF.

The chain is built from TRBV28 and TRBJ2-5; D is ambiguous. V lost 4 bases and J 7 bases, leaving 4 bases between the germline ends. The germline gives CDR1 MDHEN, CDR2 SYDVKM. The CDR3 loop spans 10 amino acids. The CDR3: CASSSLTQYF. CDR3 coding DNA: TGTGCCAGCAGTTCTCTGACCCAGTACTTC.

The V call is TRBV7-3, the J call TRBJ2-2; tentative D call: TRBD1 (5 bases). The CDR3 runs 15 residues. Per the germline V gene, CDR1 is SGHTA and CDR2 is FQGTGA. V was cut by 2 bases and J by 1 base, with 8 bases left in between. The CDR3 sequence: CASSLAQGNTGELFF. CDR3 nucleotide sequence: TGTGCCAGCAGCTTAGCCCAGGGGAACACCGGGGAGCTGTTTTTT.

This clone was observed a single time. CDR3 nucleotides: TGTGCCAGCAGCCTTCCACATCCTTACCGCCAAGAGACCCAGTACTTC. Translated, it gives CASSLPHPYRQETQYF. The V call is TRBV14, the J call TRBJ2-5; no clear D. Trimming cost V 4 bases and J 1 base, with 16 bases left between them. The CDR3 has 16 amino acids. Germline-derived CDR1 and CDR2 are SGHDN and FVKESK.

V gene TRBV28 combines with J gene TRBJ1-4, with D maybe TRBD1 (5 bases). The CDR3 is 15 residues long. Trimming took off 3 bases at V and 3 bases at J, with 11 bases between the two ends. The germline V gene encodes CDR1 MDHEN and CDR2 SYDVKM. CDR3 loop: CASSLSGGSNEKLFF. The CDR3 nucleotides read TGTGCCAGCAGTTTGTCCGGGGGGTCTAATGAAAAACTGTTTTTT.

The CDR3, as DNA: TGTGCCAGCAGCTTTGACAGCCGGACTGAAAAACTGTTTTTT. It specifies CASSFDSRTEKLFF. The gene calls are TRBV6-5 and TRBJ1-4, with D perhaps TRBD1 (5 bases). Germline CDR1 and CDR2: MNHEY and SVGAGI. V was pared by 6 bases and J by 7 bases, with 15 bases between. The CDR3 has 14 amino acids.

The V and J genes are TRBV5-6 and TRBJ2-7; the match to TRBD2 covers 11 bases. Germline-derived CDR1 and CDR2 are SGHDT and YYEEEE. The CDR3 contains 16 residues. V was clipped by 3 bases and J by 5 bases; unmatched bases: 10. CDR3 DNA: TGTGCCAGCAGCTGGGGGGATAGCGGGAGGGCCCACGAGCAGTACTTC. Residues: CASSWGDSGRAHEQYF.

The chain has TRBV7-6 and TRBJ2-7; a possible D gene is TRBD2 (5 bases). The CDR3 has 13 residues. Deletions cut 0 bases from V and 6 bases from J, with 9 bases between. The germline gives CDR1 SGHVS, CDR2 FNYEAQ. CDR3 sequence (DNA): TGTGCCAGCAGCTTAGCGGGAGTAGGCGAGCAGTACTTC. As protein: CASSLAGVGEQYF.